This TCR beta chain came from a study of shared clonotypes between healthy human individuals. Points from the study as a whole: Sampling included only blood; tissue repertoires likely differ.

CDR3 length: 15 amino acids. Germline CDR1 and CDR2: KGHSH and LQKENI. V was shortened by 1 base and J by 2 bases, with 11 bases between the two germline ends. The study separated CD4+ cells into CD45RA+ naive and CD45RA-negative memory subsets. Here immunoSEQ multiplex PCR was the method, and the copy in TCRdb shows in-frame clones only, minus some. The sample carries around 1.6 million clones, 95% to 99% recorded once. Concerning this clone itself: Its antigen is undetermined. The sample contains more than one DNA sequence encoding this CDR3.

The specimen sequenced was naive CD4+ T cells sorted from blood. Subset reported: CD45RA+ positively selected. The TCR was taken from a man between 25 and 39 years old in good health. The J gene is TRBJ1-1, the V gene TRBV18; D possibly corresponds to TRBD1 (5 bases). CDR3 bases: TGTGCCAGCTCACCACTGGTGGGGGTTAACACTGAAGCTTTCTTT. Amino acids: CASSPLVGVNTEAFF.